Presented here are 30 T cell receptor beta chains from one specimen sequenced in a study of blood T cell repertoires in COVID-19. TCRdb's copy holds only in-frame clones and misses some; the assay was immunoSEQ multiplex PCR. The sample has 130,000 to 150,000 clones, around nine tenths seen once; the top ten hold around 1.5%. Input material: peripheral blood. The receptors stem from a human donor in a cohort sampled during active COVID-19.

The chain couples TRBV7-3 to TRBJ2-1, with D perhaps matching TRBD2 (5 bases). Deletions cut 5 bases from V and 4 bases from J, with 6 bases between. The CDR3 sequence is 12 residues long. Germline V gene lookup returns CDR1 SGHTA and CDR2 FQGTGA. The CDR3 region is CASSPGYNEQFF. Written as DNA, the CDR3 is TGTGCCAGCAGCCCGGGGTACAATGAGCAGTTCTTC.

The chain employs TRBV6-6 and TRBJ1-2; 7 bases are shared with TRBD1. J lost 6 bases, V lost 2 bases, and 9 bases had no gene match. The germline CDR1 and CDR2 sequences are MNHNY and SVGAGI (reference sequence). The CDR3 has 15 amino acids. The CDR3 loop is CASSYPGQGGNGYTF. CDR3 nucleotides: TGTGCCAGCAGTTACCCGGGGCAGGGGGGTAATGGCTACACCTTC.

This chain uses TRBV7-9 with TRBJ2-3; TRBD2 agrees at 10 bases. The V segment lost 2 bases and the J segment 0 bases; nucleotides outside the gene matches: 11. The CDR3 sequence is 19 residues long. CDR1 is SEHNR and CDR2 is FQNEAQ in the germline V gene (reference sequence). The CDR3 spells CASSLSRWGSGGSTDTQYF. The CDR3 DNA follows: TGTGCCAGCAGCTTATCTCGGTGGGGTAGCGGGGGGAGCACAGATACGCAGTATTTT. Supplemented by reference TRBV7-9 and TRBJ2-3, the full variable domain reads DTGVSQNPRHKITKRGQNVTFRCDPISEHNRLYWYRQTLGQGPEFLTYFQNEAQLEKSRLLSDRFSAERPKGSFSTLEIQRTEQGDSAMYLCASSLSRWGSGGSTDTQYFGPGTRLTVL.

The chain joins TRBV2 to TRBJ2-7, with 11 bases that match TRBD2. The CDR3 length is 14 residues. V shed 6 bases and J 3 bases; nucleotides not matched to a gene: 4. Germline CDR1 SNHLY, CDR2 FYNNEI. The CDR3 protein is CASRASGGLYEQYF. DNA of the CDR3: TGTGCCAGCAGGGCTAGCGGGGGGCTCTACGAGCAGTACTTC.

The chain is built from TRBV6-5 and TRBJ2-7, with 8 bases matching TRBD2. V dropped 5 bases and J dropped 0; count of bases not matched to a gene: 6. The CDR3 spans 15 residues. The germline CDR1 and CDR2 sequences are MNHEY and SVGAGI. This CDR3 reads CASSPIAGLSYEQYF. CDR3 nucleotide sequence: TGTGCCAGCAGTCCCATAGCGGGGCTCTCCTACGAGCAGTACTTC.

The count of this clone is one. The same CDR3 also results from other DNA sequences found in this sample. The CDR3 region has the DNA TGCAGCGTTGGGGACAGGGGGCTTGGCTACACCTTC. This gives the protein CSVGDRGLGYTF. The chain is built from TRBV29-1 and TRBJ1-2, with TRBD1 identical over 12 bases. This CDR3 has 12 residues. From germline, CDR1 is SQVTM and CDR2 ANQGSEA. Trimming at V came to 4 bases and at J to 7 bases, leaving 1 base not matched to a gene. The full variable domain, rest sourced from reference TRBV29-1 and TRBJ1-2, is SAVISQKPSRDICQRGTSLTIQCQVDSQVTMMFWYRQQPGQSLTLIATANQGSEATYESGFVIDKFPISRPNLTFSTLTVSNMSPEDSSIYLCSVGDRGLGYTFGSGTRLTVV.

The chain's CDR3 is CASSPLAGAQETQYF. CDR3 in DNA: TGTGCCAGCTCACCACTAGCGGGGGCCCAAGAGACCCAGTACTTC. V and J are TRBV18 and TRBJ2-5, with 9 bases aligning to TRBD2. The germline gives CDR1 KGHSH, CDR2 LQKENI. Trimming took 1 base from V and 1 from J; bases not matched to a gene: 1. This CDR3 region has 15 residues.

The chain is built from TRBV19 and TRBJ2-5; D is perhaps TRBD1 (5 bases). The CDR3 has 14 residues. V shed 5 bases and J shed 2 bases, with 12 bases lying between them. The germline V gene has CDR1 LNHDA and CDR2 SQIVND (reference sequence). The CDR3 DNA sequence: TGTGCCAGTAGTGGGGCGTCGCTTCAAGAGACCCAGTACTTC. It is translated as CASSGASLQETQYF.

The V gene is TRBV28, the J gene TRBJ1-4; TRBD1 matches at 10 bases. V was clipped by 3 bases and J by 11 bases; unmatched bases: 6. Germline V gene data show CDR1 as MDHEN and CDR2 as SYDVKM. The CDR3 consists of 14 residues. CDR3 coding DNA: TGTGCCAGCAGTTTGGGGACAGGGGTGAGGAAACTGTTTTTT. The encoded protein is CASSLGTGVRKLFF. Variable domain in full (rest from reference TRBV28 and TRBJ1-4): DVKVTQSSRYLVKRTGEKVFLECVQDMDHENMFWYRQDPGLGLRLIYFSYDVKMKEKGDIPEGYSVSREKKERFSLILESASTNQTSMYLCASSLGTGVRKLFFGSGTQLSVL.

This rearrangement joins TRBV5-1 to TRBJ2-1, with TRBD2 matching 8 bases. Germline loops: CDR1 SGHRS, CDR2 YFSETQ. Trimming took 4 bases from V and 16 from J; bases not matched to a gene: 10. The CDR3 spans 12 residues. Here the CDR3 DNA reads TGCGCCAGCAGCACCGGGGGGGCAGTTTTATTCTTC. Translating gives CASSTGGAVLFF. Using reference TRBV5-1 and TRBJ2-1 for the parts outside the CDR3, the full variable domain is KAGVTQTPRYLIKTRGQQVTLSCSPISGHRSVSWYQQTPGQGLQFLFEYFSETQRNKGNFPGRFSGRQFSNSRSEMNVSTLELGDSALYLCASSTGGAVLFFGPGTRLTVL.

This clone was recorded only once. The chain is built from TRBV29-1 and TRBJ1-2; TRBD1 agrees at 9 bases. The CDR3 covers 14 residues. V shed 0 bases, J shed 4 bases, and the junction held 3 bases outside the gene matches. Germline assignment: CDR1 SQVTM and CDR2 ANQGSEA. As DNA, the CDR3 is TGCAGCGTTGAAGACCGGGACAGGGTCTATGGCTACACCTTC. Encoded protein: CSVEDRDRVYGYTF.

V gene TRBV6-2 or TRBV6-3 combines with J gene TRBJ1-2, with D perhaps TRBD1 (6 bases). This CDR3 contains 14 residues. The ends were cut back, 2 bases at V and 8 bases at J, with 15 bases in the middle. From germline, CDR1 is MNHEY and CDR2 SVGEGT. The CDR3 sequence: CASSYSLTGLGYTF. CDR3 bases: TGTGCCAGCAGTTACAGCCTTACAGGGTTGGGCTACACCTTC.

V and J are TRBV3-1 (or the pseudogene TRBV3-2) and TRBJ1-1; unclear D gene. In germline, CDR1 is LGHDT, CDR2 YNNKEL (reference sequence). V lost 1 base to trimming and J lost 1 base, with 7 bases between them. The CDR3 length is 14 residues. Here the CDR3 DNA reads TGTGCCAGCAGCCAAGGGCCACAGAACACTGAAGCTTTCTTT. Translation: CASSQGPQNTEAFF.

This clone was counted a few times. This chain joins TRBV14 and TRBJ2-1, with 10 bases fitting TRBD2. The CDR3 length is 16 residues. Trimming at V came to 0 bases and at J to 9 bases, leaving 8 bases not matched to a gene. CDR1 and CDR2 from the germline V gene are SGHDN and FVKESK. The CDR3, as DNA: TGTGCCAGCAGCCAAGAAGGAACAGCGGGGGGGACTGAGCAGTTCTTC. It translates to CASSQEGTAGGTEQFF.

The chain is built from TRBV7-9 and TRBJ1-4, with no clear D. The CDR3 loop spans 15 amino acids. Germline CDR1 reads SEHNR; CDR2 reads FQNEAQ (reference sequence). Trimming removed 2 bases from V and 8 bases from J, with 15 bases in between. CDR3 region: CASSLNTGFSEKLFF. The DNA for the CDR3 is TGTGCCAGCAGCTTAAACACGGGGTTTAGCGAAAAACTGTTTTTT.

This clone was recorded once. The rearrangement links TRBV4-1 to TRBJ1-5; possibly TRBD1 for D (6 bases). The CDR3 spans 13 residues. Germline assignment: CDR1 MGHRA and CDR2 YSYEKL. V dropped 4 bases and J dropped 10 bases, with 14 bases sitting between them. In DNA form, the CDR3 reads TGCGCCAGCAGCCCGCAGGGGATGGGACCCCAGCATTTT. Its protein product is CASSPQGMGPQHF.

This clone has just one count. The CDR3 DNA follows: TGTGCCAGCAGCATCACTTCGAGACGGGAGGTCAATCAGCCCCAGCATTTT. Residues: CASSITSRREVNQPQHF. The chain recombines TRBV5-6 with TRBJ1-5; no definite D call. Trimming cost V 4 bases and J 3 bases, with 20 bases left between them. The CDR3 runs 17 residues. Germline-derived CDR1 and CDR2 are SGHDT and YYEEEE.

CDR3 in DNA: TGTGCCAGCAGCCAAGAAGGGGATCTGAATGAGCAGTTCTTC. This codes for CASSQEGDLNEQFF. This rearrangement joins TRBV4-2 to TRBJ2-1; TRBD1 is a possible D gene (5 bases). CDR3 length: 14 amino acids. The ends were cut back, 0 bases at V and 7 bases at J, with 10 bases in the middle. CDR1 is LGHNA, CDR2 YNFKEQ, per germline.

This clone was detected a few times. This chain joins TRBV11-2 and TRBJ2-7, with 7 bases aligning to TRBD1. CDR1 is SGHAT and CDR2 is FQNNGV in the germline V gene. With 0 bases clipped from V and 3 bases from J, the junction kept 5 bases outside the gene matches. The CDR3 totals 15 residues. Here the CDR3 DNA reads TGTGCCAGCAGCTTAGAAGTTGCAGGGGGCTACGAGCAGTACTTC. It yields the protein CASSLEVAGGYEQYF.

V usage is TRBV5-1 and J usage is TRBJ2-2; maybe TRBD2 (5 bases). Trimming left V 0 bases short and J 6 bases short, with 9 bases between. Germline loops: CDR1 SGHRS, CDR2 YFSETQ. The CDR3 runs to 14 residues. This CDR3 is CASSLAEGAGELFF. Here the CDR3 DNA reads TGCGCCAGCAGCTTGGCCGAGGGTGCCGGGGAGCTGTTTTTT. Using reference TRBV5-1 and TRBJ2-2 for the parts outside the CDR3, the full variable domain is KAGVTQTPRYLIKTRGQQVTLSCSPISGHRSVSWYQQTPGQGLQFLFEYFSETQRNKGNFPGRFSGRQFSNSRSEMNVSTLELGDSALYLCASSLAEGAGELFFGEGSRLTVL.

The V call is TRBV6-5, the J call TRBJ1-1; D remains unclear. V lost 8 bases to trimming and J lost 2 bases, with 12 bases between them. This CDR3 is 13 amino acids long. CDR1 is MNHEY, CDR2 SVGAGI, per germline. CDR3 in amino acids: CASVYTTNTEAFF. The CDR3, as DNA: TGTGCCAGCGTTTATACCACTAACACTGAAGCTTTCTTT.

V gene TRBV6-1 combines with J gene TRBJ1-6; D is perhaps TRBD1 (5 bases). CDR1 is MNHNS, CDR2 SASEGT, per germline. V was shortened by 3 bases and J by 8 bases, with 14 bases between the two germline ends. This CDR3 is built from 15 residues. The CDR3 spells CASSDMQGSHSPLHF. In DNA form, the CDR3 reads TGTGCCAGCAGTGACATGCAGGGTTCGCATTCACCCCTCCACTTT.

The chain couples TRBV6-5 to TRBJ2-3; weak D call: TRBD1 (5 bases). The CDR3 spans 16 residues. CDR1 and CDR2 from the germline V gene are MNHEY and SVGAGI. Trimming took off 4 bases at V and 5 bases at J, with 19 bases between the two ends. CDR3 bases: TGTGCCAGCAGTTCCCGTAGTAGGGGTCCCCTAGATACGCAGTATTTT. It yields the protein CASSSRSRGPLDTQYF.

The chain employs TRBV4-3 and TRBJ2-1; 10 nucleotides match TRBD2. Germline CDR1 and CDR2: LGHNA and YSLEER. CDR3 length: 17 residues. The J segment lost 8 bases and the V segment lost 1 base, leaving 11 bases of the junction unmatched. CDR3 DNA sequence: TGCGCCAGCAGCCAAGCCTGGGATAGCGGGGGGTGGGATGAGCAGTTCTTC. Translating it yields CASSQAWDSGGWDEQFF.

This clone came up a few times. The chain has TRBV18 and TRBJ1-2; D ambiguous. The CDR3 is 13 amino acids. CDR1 is KGHSH and CDR2 is LQKENI in the germline V gene. Trimming took off 3 bases at V and 3 bases at J, with 8 bases between the two ends. CDR3 residues: CASSPEVDYGYTF. As DNA, the CDR3 is TGTGCCAGCTCACCGGAGGTCGACTATGGCTACACCTTC.

The chain carries TRBV7-9 and TRBJ1-6; no reliable D call. Trimming removed 6 bases at V and 7 bases at J, with 7 bases between. The CDR3 sequence is 12 residues long. Per the germline V gene, CDR1 is SEHNR and CDR2 is FQNEAQ (reference sequence). The CDR3 sequence: CASRLQNSPLHF. Here the CDR3 DNA reads TGTGCCAGCAGGCTGCAGAATTCACCCCTCCACTTT.

This clone was observed a single time. V is TRBV6-2 or TRBV6-3 and J is TRBJ1-2; 7 bases are a match to TRBD1. This CDR3 comprises 16 residues. CDR1 and CDR2 from the germline V gene are MNHEY and SVGEGT. The ends lost 0 bases at V and 4 bases at J; junction bases unmatched: 8. CDR3 amino acids: CASSYSGRGRIYGYTF. CDR3 coding DNA: TGTGCCAGCAGTTACTCGGGAAGGGGGCGTATCTATGGCTACACCTTC.

V and J are TRBV19 and TRBJ1-1, with a possible D match to TRBD1 (5 bases). Germline V gene data show CDR1 as LNHDA and CDR2 as SQIVND (reference sequence). CDR3 size: 14 residues. V shed 8 bases and J shed 0 bases, with 13 bases lying between them. The CDR3 bases are TGTGCCAGTTGTGCCCGCAGGGTGAACACTGAAGCTTTCTTT. It is translated as CASCARRVNTEAFF.

The chain couples TRBV29-1 to TRBJ2-3; 8 positions agree with TRBD1. J was trimmed by 0 bases and V by 6 bases; bases with no gene match: 2. CDR3 length: 13 amino acids. Germline V gene data show CDR1 as SQVTM and CDR2 as ANQGSEA. The CDR3 sequence: CSVDRASTDTQYF. In nucleotides, the CDR3 is TGCAGCGTGGACAGGGCTAGCACAGATACGCAGTATTTT.

The chain uses TRBV7-9 and TRBJ1-4; 7 bases are a match to TRBD1. Germline V CDR1 and CDR2: SEHNR, FQNEAQ (reference sequence). J gave up 0 bases and V 4 bases, and 8 bases lay outside the gene matches. The CDR3 is 17 residues long. Here the CDR3 DNA reads TGTGCCAGCAGCTCCTTCCGGGACAGCGCAACTAATGAAAAACTGTTTTTT. It yields the protein CASSSFRDSATNEKLFF.